This passage covers 18 T cell receptor beta chains from one sample sequenced in a study of blood T cell repertoires in COVID-19 (dated by TCRdb to about 2020). The library was generated by the immunoSEQ multiplex PCR assay. The table comes from immuneACCESS by way of TCRdb, which keeps in-frame sequences with V and J called. Part of the clones is missing from these tables; in studies checked, under half for an unresolved V gene and the rest for unknown reasons. The sample contains around 64,000 clones, 70% to 80% of them found a single time. The leading ten clones occupy about 3.5% of the sample. The sequenced material came from peripheral blood. The origin of the receptors is a man in his 60s with acute or convalescent COVID-19.

This clone occurred a few times. The chain has TRBV5-4 and TRBJ1-2; 7 bases match TRBD1. After removal of 0 bases from V and 10 bases from J, the junction contained 6 bases not matched to a gene. CDR1 and CDR2 (germline): SGHNT, YYREEE (reference sequence). The CDR3 runs to 13 residues. CDR3 DNA: TGTGCCAGCAGCTTGGGATGGGACAGTCCCTACACCTTC. It yields the protein CASSLGWDSPYTF.

V and J are TRBV29-1 and TRBJ2-3; D gene unclear. Looked up from germline, CDR1 is SQVTM and CDR2 is ANQGSEA. V was trimmed by 7 bases and J by 6 bases, leaving 11 bases between them. This CDR3 region has 11 residues. CDR3 sequence: CSAIAVDTQYF. The CDR3 bases are TGCAGCGCGATAGCTGTTGATACGCAGTATTTT.

The gene calls are TRBV2 and TRBJ1-1; D ambiguous. This CDR3 has 11 residues. The germline V gene has CDR1 SNHLY and CDR2 FYNNEI. V shed 10 bases and J shed 1 base, with 7 bases lying between them. Written as DNA, the CDR3 is TGTGCCACCTTCCGGAACACTGAAGCTTTCTTT. It translates to CATFRNTEAFF.

V is TRBV10-3 and J is TRBJ1-1, with 8 positions matching TRBD1. Germline V gives CDR1 ENHRY, CDR2 SYGVKD. V shed 10 bases and J 0 bases; nucleotides not matched to a gene: 4. This CDR3 spans 13 amino acids. The CDR3 DNA follows: TGTGCCACCGCGGGACAGGTGAACACTGAAGCTTTCTTT. Its protein product is CATAGQVNTEAFF.

The chain links TRBV7-3 to TRBJ2-3; D unresolved. The CDR3 is made up of 13 amino acids. Germline values: CDR1 SGHTA, CDR2 FQGTGA. Trimming shortened V by 2 bases and J by 2 bases, and 5 bases separated the two germline ends. CDR3 sequence (DNA): TGTGCCAGCAGCTTATCAATCACAGATACGCAGTATTTT. This codes for CASSLSITDTQYF.

The rearrangement links TRBV19 to TRBJ1-2; possibly TRBD1 for D (6 bases). Germline lookup yields CDR1 LNHDA and CDR2 SQIVND (reference sequence). The germline V and J ends were trimmed by 5 bases and 3 bases, with 7 bases remaining between them. The CDR3 extends over 12 amino acids. The DNA for the CDR3 is TGTGCCAGTAGTCCAGGGGACTATGGCTACACCTTC. Translating it yields CASSPGDYGYTF.

The chain is built from TRBV7-3 and TRBJ2-7; TRBD1 matches at 7 bases. The germline V gene encodes CDR1 SGHTA and CDR2 FQGTGA. CDR3 length equals 13 residues. Trimming at V came to 5 bases and at J to 5 bases, leaving 6 bases not matched to a gene. CDR3 amino acids: CASSPPGGNEQYF. For the CDR3, the DNA is TGTGCCAGCAGCCCCCCAGGGGGAAACGAGCAGTACTTC. The full variable domain, completed using reference TRBV7-3 and TRBJ2-7, is GAGVSQTPSNKVTEKGKYVELRCDPISGHTALYWYRQSLGQGPEFLIYFQGTGAADDSGLPNDRFFAVRPEGSVSTLKIQRTERGDSAVYLCASSPPGGNEQYFGPGTRLTVT.

The CDR3 DNA reads as TGTGCCACCAGTGACGTCACAGCATACGAGCAGTACTTC. It encodes CATSDVTAYEQYF. The J gene is TRBJ2-7, the V gene TRBV24-1; D remains unclear. This CDR3 region has 13 residues. Germline V gene data show CDR1 as KGHDR and CDR2 as SFDVKD. Trimming pared 4 bases from V and 4 bases from J, leaving 10 bases between.

The sample holds one count of this clone. The rearrangement links TRBV5-1 to TRBJ2-1; 8 bases map to TRBD2. There are 18 residues in the CDR3. Germline lookup yields CDR1 SGHRS and CDR2 YFSETQ. J lost 7 bases, V lost 0 bases, and 15 bases had no gene match. The CDR3, as DNA: TGCGCCAGCAGCTTGGTTCCCAGTTCGGTCCCGGGAGGGAATGAGCAGTTCTTC. Amino acid sequence: CASSLVPSSVPGGNEQFF. Based on the CDR3 plus reference TRBV5-1 and TRBJ2-1, the full variable domain is KAGVTQTPRYLIKTRGQQVTLSCSPISGHRSVSWYQQTPGQGLQFLFEYFSETQRNKGNFPGRFSGRQFSNSRSEMNVSTLELGDSALYLCASSLVPSSVPGGNEQFFGPGTRLTVL.

J is TRBJ2-1 and V is TRBV28, with 9 nucleotides matching TRBD2. The J segment lost 4 bases and the V segment lost 5 bases, leaving 3 bases of the junction unmatched. Germline V gives CDR1 MDHEN, CDR2 SYDVKM. This CDR3 has 14 residues. The CDR3 DNA follows: TGTGCCAGCAGTCGACTAGCGGCGTACAATGAGCAGTTCTTC. Translated: CASSRLAAYNEQFF.

The chain recombines TRBV2 with TRBJ1-6; 10 bases agree with TRBD1. This CDR3 is built from 15 residues. Germline V CDR1 and CDR2: SNHLY, FYNNEI. V lost 6 bases, J lost 7 bases, and 6 bases stayed unmatched. This CDR3 reads CASRPGTGENSPLHF. DNA for the CDR3: TGTGCCAGCAGGCCCGGGACAGGGGAGAATTCACCCCTCCACTTT.

The J gene is TRBJ2-1, the V gene TRBV5-6; D possibly corresponds to TRBD1 (6 bases). Trimming removed 2 bases from V and 4 bases from J, with 16 bases in between. The V gene's germline CDR1 is SGHDT and CDR2 YYEEEE. The CDR3 loop spans 16 amino acids. DNA for the CDR3: TGTGCCAGCAGCTTCACAGGGAGTAACCTTTACAATGAGCAGTTCTTC. This codes for CASSFTGSNLYNEQFF.

This clone was found a few times. The rearrangement links TRBV9 to TRBJ1-1; D perhaps matches TRBD1 (6 bases). V was pared by 4 bases and J by 5 bases, with 15 bases between. Germline V gives CDR1 SGDLS, CDR2 YYNGEE. The CDR3 extends over 14 amino acids. In nucleotides, the CDR3 is TGTGCCAGCAGCACAGGGAGTATAAGGACTGAAGCTTTCTTT. It specifies CASSTGSIRTEAFF.

J is TRBJ2-3 and V is TRBV9; TRBD2 aligns across 10 bases. From germline, CDR1 is SGDLS and CDR2 YYNGEE. Trimming took 0 bases from V and 5 from J; bases not matched to a gene: 3. The CDR3 contains 15 residues. CDR3: CASSVGLAGEDTQYF. The CDR3 DNA is TGTGCCAGCAGCGTAGGGCTAGCGGGGGAAGATACGCAGTATTTT. Using reference TRBV9 and TRBJ2-3 for the parts outside the CDR3, the full variable domain is DSGVTQTPKHLITATGQRVTLRCSPRSGDLSVYWYQQSLDQGLQFLIQYYNGEERAKGNILERFSAQQFPDLHSELNLSSLELGDSALYFCASSVGLAGEDTQYFGPGTRLTVL.

This clone was seen a single time. The rearrangement uses TRBV2 and TRBJ1-6, with 7 bases that match TRBD1. Losses at the gene ends were 7 bases for V and 9 bases for J; bases not matched to a gene: 18. CDR1 SNHLY and CDR2 FYNNEI come from the germline V gene. The CDR3 is 17 amino acids. The CDR3 sequence: CASTGFRGVELSSPLHF. The CDR3 DNA is TGTGCCAGCACCGGGTTCAGGGGGGTGGAATTAAGTTCACCCCTCCACTTT.

The genes are TRBV29-1 and TRBJ2-1; 9 nucleotides agree with TRBD2. Germline V gene sequence: CDR1 SQVTM, CDR2 ANQGSEA. The CDR3 contains 15 residues. Trimming removed 0 bases from V and 3 bases from J; junction bases left unmatched: 3. CDR3 protein: CSVEEAGGNYNEQFF. CDR3 DNA sequence: TGCAGCGTTGAAGAGGCGGGAGGGAACTACAATGAGCAGTTCTTC.

This chain connects TRBV11-1 to TRBJ2-3; D not resolved. The CDR3 loop spans 16 amino acids. Trimming left V 1 base short and J 0 bases short, with 11 bases between. Germline V CDR1 and CDR2: SGHAT, FQDESV (reference sequence). The CDR3 DNA reads TGTGCCAGCAGCTTAGATCTGGTGACTAGCACAGATACGCAGTATTTT. Amino acid sequence: CASSLDLVTSTDTQYF.

The chain has TRBV4-2 and TRBJ2-7; the D gene is possibly TRBD2 (5 bases). Germline V CDR1 and CDR2: LGHNA, YNFKEQ. V lost 1 base and J 6 bases, leaving 10 bases between the germline ends. There are 13 residues in the CDR3. CDR3 residues: CASSQGEGSEQYF. The CDR3 region has the DNA TGTGCCAGCAGCCAAGGCGAAGGGAGCGAGCAGTACTTC.